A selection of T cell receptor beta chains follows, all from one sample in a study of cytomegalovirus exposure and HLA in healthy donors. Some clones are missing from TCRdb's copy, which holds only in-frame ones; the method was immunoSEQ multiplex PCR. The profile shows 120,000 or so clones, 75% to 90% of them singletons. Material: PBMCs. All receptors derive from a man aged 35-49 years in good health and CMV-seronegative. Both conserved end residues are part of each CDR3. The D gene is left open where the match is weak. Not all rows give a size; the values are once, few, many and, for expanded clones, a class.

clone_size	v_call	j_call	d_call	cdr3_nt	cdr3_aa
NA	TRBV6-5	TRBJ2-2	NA	TGTGCCAGCCAGCCGGGGGTCACCGGGGAGCTGTTTTTT	CASQPGVTGELFF
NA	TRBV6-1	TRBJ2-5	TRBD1	TGTGCCAGCAGTGAACCGGGACAGGGTCGAGAGACCCAGTACTTC	CASSEPGQGRETQYF
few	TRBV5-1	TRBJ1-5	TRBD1	TGCGCCAGCAGCTTGGAGCCAGGGGGCAGGGGCAATCAGCCCCAGCATTTT	CASSLEPGGRGNQPQHF
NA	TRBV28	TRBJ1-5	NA	TGTGCCAGCAGTCGCGGGGTGACCCAGCATTTT	CASSRGVTQHF
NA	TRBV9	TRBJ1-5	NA	TGTGCCAGCAGCCCCCAGCGGAGCCACTCGGGTCAGCCCCAGCATTTT	CASSPQRSHSGQPQHF
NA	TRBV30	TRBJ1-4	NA	TGTGCCTGGGGCGGCACTTCACGAGGGGAAAAACTGTTTTTT	CAWGGTSRGEKLFF
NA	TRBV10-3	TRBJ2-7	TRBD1	TGTGCCATCAGTGATATTGGAGCGGGACAGGGGCTTTACGAGCAGTACTTC	CAISDIGAGQGLYEQYF
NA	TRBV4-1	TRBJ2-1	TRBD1	TGCGCCAGCAGCCAAGAAGGGACAGGCAACTACAATGAGCAGTTCTTC	CASSQEGTGNYNEQFF
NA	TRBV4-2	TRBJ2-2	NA	TGTGCCAGCAGCCGACTAGGGTCTGTGGCCGGGGAGCTGTTTTTT	CASSRLGSVAGELFF
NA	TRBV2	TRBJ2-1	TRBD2	TGTGCCAGCAGTGATGAGGGACTAGCGGGGGCGGAGCAGTTCTTC	CASSDEGLAGAEQFF
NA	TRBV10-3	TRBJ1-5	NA	TGTGCCACCCAGGAGGGTTTTCAGCCCCAGCATTTT	CATQEGFQPQHF
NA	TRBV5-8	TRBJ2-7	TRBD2	TGTGCCAGCAGCCCCGCAGGACTAGCGGGAACCTACGAGCAGTACTTC	CASSPAGLAGTYEQYF
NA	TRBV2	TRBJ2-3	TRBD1	TGTGCCAGCAGTCTCGGGACAGCAGATACGCAGTATTTT	CASSLGTADTQYF
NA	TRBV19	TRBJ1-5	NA	TGTGCCAGTAGTATAGCCAGAGGGCAGCCCCAGCATTTT	CASSIARGQPQHF
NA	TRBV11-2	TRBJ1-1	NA	TGTGCCAGCAGCTTACGTGGGGTCGGGGCTGAAGCTTTCTTT	CASSLRGVGAEAFF
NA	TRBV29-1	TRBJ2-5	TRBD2	TGCAGCGCCGGACCGGGACTAGCGTTCAAAGAGACCCAGTACTTC	CSAGPGLAFKETQYF
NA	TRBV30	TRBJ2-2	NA	TGTGCCTGGCAAGAACAGGGATGGGAGCTGTTTTTT	CAWQEQGWELFF
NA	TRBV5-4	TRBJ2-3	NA	TGTGCCAGCAGCTTGGAGTCTGGCCCGGGGGATACGCAGTATTTT	CASSLESGPGDTQYF
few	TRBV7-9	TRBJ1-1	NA	TGTTCCAGCAGCTTACAGGACACTGAAGCTTTCTTT	CSSSLQDTEAFF
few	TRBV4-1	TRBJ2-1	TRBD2	TGCGCCAGCAGCCAAGTCGGGACTAGGGACAATGAGCAGTTCTTC	CASSQVGTRDNEQFF
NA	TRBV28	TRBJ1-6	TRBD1	TGTGCCAGCACCTGGGGGACAGGGGGTAATTCACCCCTCCACTTT	CASTWGTGGNSPLHF
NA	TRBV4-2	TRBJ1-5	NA	TGTGCCAGCAGCCAAGATAGGGGAAGTAGGCAGCCCCAGCATTTT	CASSQDRGSRQPQHF
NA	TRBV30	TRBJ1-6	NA	TGTGCCTGGAGTGTAGACAGCTCCTATAATTCACCCCTCCACTTT	CAWSVDSSYNSPLHF
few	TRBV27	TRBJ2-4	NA	TGTGCCAGCAGTTTATCGGGGGCAGGGGTGGAAAACATTCAGTACTTC	CASSLSGAGVENIQYF
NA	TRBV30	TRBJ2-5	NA	TGTGCCTGGAGGGAGACTGGAGCCGGGGAGACCCAGTACTTC	CAWRETGAGETQYF
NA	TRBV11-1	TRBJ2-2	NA	TGTGCCAGCAGCTTAGTGGCGGGATCACACACCGGGGAGCTGTTTTTT	CASSLVAGSHTGELFF
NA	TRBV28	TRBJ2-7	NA	TGTGCCAGCAGGCCGGAGGGCCAGCGCGCGTACGAGCAGTACTTC	CASRPEGQRAYEQYF
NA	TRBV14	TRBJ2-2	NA	TGTGCCAGCAGCCAAGGTGGAGTCTTCACCGGGGAGCTGTTTTTT	CASSQGGVFTGELFF
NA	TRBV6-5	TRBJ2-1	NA	TGTGCCAGCAGTGGCGGAAGCTCCTACAATGAGCAGTTCTTC	CASSGGSSYNEQFF
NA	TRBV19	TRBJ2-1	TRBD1	TGTGCCAGTAGTCAACAGGGGGCAAGTGAGTACAATGAGCAGTTCTTC	CASSQQGASEYNEQFF
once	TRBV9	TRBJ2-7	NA	TGTGCCAGCAGCAAGGGGGGGGAAGTAATAATCTACGAGCAGTACTTC	CASSKGGEVIIYEQYF
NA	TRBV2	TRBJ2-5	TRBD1	TGTGCCAGCAGTGCCCTGACAGGGGTGGGCGAGACCCAGTACTTC	CASSALTGVGETQYF
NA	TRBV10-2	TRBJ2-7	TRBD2	TGCGCCAGCATTAAACTAGCGGGGGCCTACGAGCAGTACTTC	CASIKLAGAYEQYF
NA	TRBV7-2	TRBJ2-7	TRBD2	TGTGCCAGCAGCTATACTAGCGGGGGAGCTTACGAGCAGTACTTC	CASSYTSGGAYEQYF
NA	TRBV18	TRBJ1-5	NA	TGTGCCAGCTCACCCCCTCCCAGCCGGGGACAGCCCCAGCATTTT	CASSPPPSRGQPQHF
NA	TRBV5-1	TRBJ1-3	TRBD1	TGCGCCAGCAGCTTGGTGGGACAGGGAAACACCATATATTTT	CASSLVGQGNTIYF
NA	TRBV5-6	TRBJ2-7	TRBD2	TGTGCCAGCAGCTCGGCCTGGACTAGCGGGGGGCTCAACGAGCAGTACTTC	CASSSAWTSGGLNEQYF
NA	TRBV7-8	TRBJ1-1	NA	TGTGCCAGCAGTCTAACTGGGAACACTGAAGCTTTCTTT	CASSLTGNTEAFF
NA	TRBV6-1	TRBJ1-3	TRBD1	TGTGCCAGCAGGGGACAGGGCACCGGAAACACCATATATTTT	CASRGQGTGNTIYF
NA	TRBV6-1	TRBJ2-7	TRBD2	TGTGCCAGCAGATGGGGGGGGACTAGTTCTTACGAGCAGTACTTC	CASRWGGTSSYEQYF
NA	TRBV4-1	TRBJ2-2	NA	TGCGCCAGCAGCCATCTCCTGGGTGAGGGCACCGGGGAGCTGTTTTTT	CASSHLLGEGTGELFF
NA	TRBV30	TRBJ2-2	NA	TGTGCCTGGACTGCGGGCCCGAACACCGGGGAGCTGTTTTTT	CAWTAGPNTGELFF
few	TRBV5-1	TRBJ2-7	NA	TGCGCCAGCAGCTCAAGTACGTCAGCCTACGAGCAGTACTTC	CASSSSTSAYEQYF
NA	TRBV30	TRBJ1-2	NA	TGTGCCTGGACACTACGCCGGGGGGGCGAATATGGCTACACCTTC	CAWTLRRGGEYGYTF
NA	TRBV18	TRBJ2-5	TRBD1	TGTGCCAGCTCACCGCGAGGACAGGCAAAAGAGACCCAGTACTTC	CASSPRGQAKETQYF
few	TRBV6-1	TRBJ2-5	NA	TGTGCCAGCAGTGAACGGTCAGTGAGCGCCCAGTACTTC	CASSERSVSAQYF
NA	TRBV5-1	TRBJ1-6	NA	TGCGCCAGCAGCTTGGGGACAACCACTAATTCACCCCTCCACTTT	CASSLGTTTNSPLHF
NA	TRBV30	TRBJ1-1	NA	TGTGCCTGGAGTTCAGGGCCGGGCACTGAAGCTTTCTTT	CAWSSGPGTEAFF
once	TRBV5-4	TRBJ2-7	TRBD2	TGTGCCAGCAGCTCGTGGCGGGGGGTTTCCTACGAGCAGTACTTC	CASSSWRGVSYEQYF
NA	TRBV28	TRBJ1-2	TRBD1	TGTGCCGGGAGCGTGGGACAGGGCGGTGGCTACACCTTC	CAGSVGQGGGYTF
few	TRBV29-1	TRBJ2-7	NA	TGCAGCGTCCTCAGGGTTTCCAACGAGCAGTACTTC	CSVLRVSNEQYF
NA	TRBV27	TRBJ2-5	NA	TGTGCCAGCAGTTCTAGATCCGGGATCGAAGAGACCCAGTACTTC	CASSSRSGIEETQYF
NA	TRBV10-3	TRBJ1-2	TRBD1	TGTGCCATCAGTGAGCAAGGACAGGGCGAGGGCTACACCTTC	CAISEQGQGEGYTF
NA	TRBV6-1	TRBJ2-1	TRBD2	TGTGCCAGCAGTGATTTATTAGCGGGAAGCTCCTACAATGAGCAGTTCTTC	CASSDLLAGSSYNEQFF
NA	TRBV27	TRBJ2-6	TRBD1	TGTGCCAGCAGGTGGACAGGGTACCCCTCTGGGGCCAACGTCCTGACTTTC	CASRWTGYPSGANVLTF